This T cell receptor beta chain is drawn from a study of cytomegalovirus exposure and HLA in healthy donors. The PCR made use of 60 Vbeta and 13 Jbeta primers. Measured with immunoSEQ multiplex PCR; TCRdb has only the in-frame clones, and not every one. The sample includes fewer than 150,000 clones, about 80% of them seen just once. Comments on this clone: Its specificity is unknown.

Study-wide points: Sequencing artifact likely explains a cluster of highly shared sequence variants. The records held CMV serostatus as the only immune exposure information. The investigators catalogued 150 to 200 TCR beta chains as cytomegalovirus-associated. DRB1 showed the most TCR associations and HLA-C the fewest in a later analysis, as rates varied by HLA locus.

Per the germline V gene, CDR1 is SQVTM and CDR2 is ANQGSEA. V lost 7 bases to trimming and J lost 5 bases, with 14 bases between them. The CDR3 extends over 12 amino acids. V usage is TRBV29-1 and J usage is TRBJ2-5; tentative D call: TRBD1 (5 bases). Sequencing used PBMCs. The receptor was isolated from a male donor in good health and CMV-seronegative. This CDR3 is CSGLHGAETQYF. Here the CDR3 DNA reads TGCAGCGGATTACATGGGGCGGAGACCCAGTACTTC.